These T cell receptor beta chains were read from a single sample in a study of blood T cell repertoires in COVID-19. Only in-frame clones appear in the TCRdb table, and some are missing; sequencing was by immunoSEQ multiplex PCR. The table includes under 300,000 clones, around 85% detected once. Sequenced input: peripheral blood. Every receptor here comes from an elderly woman with acute or convalescent COVID-19. Each CDR3 is given with its conserved first and last residue.

V | CDR3
TRBV19 | CASGSLREINSPLHF
TRBV2 | CASPGTGNNSPLHF
TRBV11-2 | CASSLTGSGNTIYF
TRBV7-2 | CASSSRLQQETQYF
TRBV11-3 | CASSLKVSPGGQETQYF
TRBV6-5 | CASRGGHTGELFF
TRBV12-3/TRBV12-4 | CASRGGEGEKLFF
TRBV11-3 | CASSLGQAYNEQFF
TRBV21-1 | CASSSRDRGPPGELFF
TRBV2 | CASRQQGADSPLHF
TRBV5-8 | CASRTGGRWNQPQHF
TRBV9 | CASSVTALLADTQYF
TRBV2 | CASRGTGNHNSPLHF
TRBV12-3/TRBV12-4 | CASRRDASYEQYF
TRBV7-2 | CASSQPSGTSTGELFF
TRBV20-1 | CSARWGWEQYF
TRBV6-6 | CASSYPGGQGVQEQYF
TRBV6-6 | CASSYSTRDEAFF
TRBV30 | CAWSPNRGPNQPQHF
TRBV19 | CASSIDPGMRQPQHF
TRBV19 | CASSRVVGLNQPQHF
TRBV18 | CASSPEGLAGGRADTQYF
TRBV27 | CASRRTGLPYEQYF
TRBV5-5 | CASSLVLGGIISPLHF
TRBV29-1 | CSVEDRATLNYGYTF
TRBV28 | CASSRPLGIRTDSNQPQHF
TRBV9 | CASSTRTRLDTQYF
TRBV11-1 | CASSLGTRAYNEQFF
TRBV7-9 | CASSHVGSEQYF
TRBV5-4 | CASSPTGRRMFF
TRBV12-3/TRBV12-4 | CASRGTGRDGYTF
TRBV4-2 | CASSRAAGAEETQYF
TRBV3-1/TRBV3-2 | CASSQEGGPTEAFF
TRBV18 | CASSPGLARNEQFF
TRBV29-1 | CSVLKLRERSYEQYF
TRBV5-1 | CASSILAASSYNEQFF
TRBV3-1/TRBV3-2 | CASSQSTGITSPLHF
TRBV5-1 | CASSPNSGGYNEQFF
TRBV29-1 | CSAKGDGPDLF
TRBV6-5 | CASSTSRGGAYEQYF